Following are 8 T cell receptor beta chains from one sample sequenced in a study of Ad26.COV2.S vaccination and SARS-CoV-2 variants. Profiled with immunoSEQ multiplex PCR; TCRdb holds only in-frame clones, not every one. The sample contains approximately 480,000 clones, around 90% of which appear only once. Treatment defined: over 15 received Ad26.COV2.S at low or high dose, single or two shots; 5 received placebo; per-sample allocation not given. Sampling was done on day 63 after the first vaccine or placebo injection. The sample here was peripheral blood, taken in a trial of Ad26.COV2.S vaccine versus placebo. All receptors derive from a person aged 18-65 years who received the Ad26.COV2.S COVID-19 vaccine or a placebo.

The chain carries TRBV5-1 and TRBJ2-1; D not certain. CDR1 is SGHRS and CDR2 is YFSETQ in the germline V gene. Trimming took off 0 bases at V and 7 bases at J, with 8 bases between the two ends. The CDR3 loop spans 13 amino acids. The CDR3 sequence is CASSLGPQNEQFF. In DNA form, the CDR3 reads TGCGCCAGCAGCTTGGGACCGCAAAATGAGCAGTTCTTC.

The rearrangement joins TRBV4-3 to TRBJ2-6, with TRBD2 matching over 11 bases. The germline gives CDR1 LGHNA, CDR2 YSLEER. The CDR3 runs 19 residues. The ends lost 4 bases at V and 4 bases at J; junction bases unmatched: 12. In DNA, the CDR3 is TGCGCCAGCAGCCCCCATTCTAGCGGGAGGATAGCCGGGGCCAACGTCCTGACTTTC. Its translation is CASSPHSSGRIAGANVLTF.

The CDR3 protein is CASSLDRGRGRPGYTF. CDR3 coding DNA: TGCGCCAGCAGCTTGGACCGCGGGAGGGGGCGCCCAGGCTACACCTTC. The chain joins TRBV5-1 to TRBJ1-2, with TRBD1 identical over 7 bases. Germline V gene data show CDR1 as SGHRS and CDR2 as YFSETQ. The length of the CDR3 is 16 residues. Trimming cost V 0 bases and J 8 bases; bases outside gene matches: 13.

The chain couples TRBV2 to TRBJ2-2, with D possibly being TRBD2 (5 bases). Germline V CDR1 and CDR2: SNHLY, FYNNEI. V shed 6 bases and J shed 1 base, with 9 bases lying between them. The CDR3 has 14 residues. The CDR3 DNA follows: TGTGCCAGCAGAGGAGGATGGAACACCGGGGAGCTGTTTTTT. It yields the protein CASRGGWNTGELFF.

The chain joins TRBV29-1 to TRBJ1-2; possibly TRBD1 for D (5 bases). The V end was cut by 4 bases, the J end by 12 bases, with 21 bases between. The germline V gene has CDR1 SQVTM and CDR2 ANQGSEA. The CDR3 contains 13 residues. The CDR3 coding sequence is TGCAGCGTTGGAATGGTGGGGCCCTCGTGGGACACCTTC. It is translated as CSVGMVGPSWDTF.

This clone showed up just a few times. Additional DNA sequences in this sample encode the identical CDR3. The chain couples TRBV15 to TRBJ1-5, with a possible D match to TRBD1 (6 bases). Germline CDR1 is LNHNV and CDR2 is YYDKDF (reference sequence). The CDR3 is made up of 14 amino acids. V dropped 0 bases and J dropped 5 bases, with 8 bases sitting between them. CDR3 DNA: TGTGCCACCAGCAGAGATGGACAGTATCAGCCCCAGCATTTT. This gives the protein CATSRDGQYQPQHF.

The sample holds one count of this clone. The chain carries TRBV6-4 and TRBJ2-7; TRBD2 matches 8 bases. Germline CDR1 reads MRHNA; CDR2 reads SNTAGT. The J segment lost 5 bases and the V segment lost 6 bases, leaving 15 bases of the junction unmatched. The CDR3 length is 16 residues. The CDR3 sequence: CASRRSGGLVCNEQYF. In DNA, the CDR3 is TGTGCCAGCAGAAGAAGTGGGGGACTAGTATGTAACGAGCAGTACTTC.

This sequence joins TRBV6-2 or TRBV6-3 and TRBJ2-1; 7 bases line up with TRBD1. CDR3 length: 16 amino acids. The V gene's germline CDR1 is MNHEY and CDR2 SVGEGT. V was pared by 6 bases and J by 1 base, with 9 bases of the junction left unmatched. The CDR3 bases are TGTGCCAGCAGCACACTCAGGGGGATGTCCTACAATGAGCAGTTCTTC. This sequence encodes CASSTLRGMSYNEQFF.